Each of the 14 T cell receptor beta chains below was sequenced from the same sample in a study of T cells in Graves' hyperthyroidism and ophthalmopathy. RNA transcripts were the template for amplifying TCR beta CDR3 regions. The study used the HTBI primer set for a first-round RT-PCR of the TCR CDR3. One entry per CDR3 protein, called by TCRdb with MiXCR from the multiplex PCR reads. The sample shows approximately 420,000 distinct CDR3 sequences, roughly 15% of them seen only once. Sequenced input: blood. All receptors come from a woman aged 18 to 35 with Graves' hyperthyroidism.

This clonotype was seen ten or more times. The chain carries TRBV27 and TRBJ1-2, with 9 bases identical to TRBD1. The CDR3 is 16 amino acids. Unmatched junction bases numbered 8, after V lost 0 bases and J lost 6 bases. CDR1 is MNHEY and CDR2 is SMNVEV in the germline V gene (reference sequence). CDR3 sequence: CASSLSPLGQGNGYTF. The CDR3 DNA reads TGTGCCAGCAGTTTATCCCCCCTCGGACAGGGGAATGGCTACACCTTC.

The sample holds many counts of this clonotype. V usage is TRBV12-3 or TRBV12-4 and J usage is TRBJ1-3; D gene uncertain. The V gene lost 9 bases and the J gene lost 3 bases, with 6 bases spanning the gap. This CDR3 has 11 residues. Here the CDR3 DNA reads TGTGCCAGTGGGAATGGAAACACCATATATTTT. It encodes CASGNGNTIYF.

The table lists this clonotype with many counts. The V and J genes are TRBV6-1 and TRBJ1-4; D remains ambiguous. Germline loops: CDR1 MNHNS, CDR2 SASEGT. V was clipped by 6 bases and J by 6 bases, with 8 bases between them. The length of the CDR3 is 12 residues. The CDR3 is CASRSGHEKLFF. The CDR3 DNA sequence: TGTGCCAGCAGATCTGGACATGAAAAACTGTTTTTT.

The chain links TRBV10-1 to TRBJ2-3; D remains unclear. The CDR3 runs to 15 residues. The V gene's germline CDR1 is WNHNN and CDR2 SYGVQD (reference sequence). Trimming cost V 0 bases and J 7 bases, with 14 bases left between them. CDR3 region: CASSESLTIRNTQYF. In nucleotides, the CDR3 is TGCGCCAGCAGTGAGTCTTTGACAATAAGAAATACGCAGTATTTT.

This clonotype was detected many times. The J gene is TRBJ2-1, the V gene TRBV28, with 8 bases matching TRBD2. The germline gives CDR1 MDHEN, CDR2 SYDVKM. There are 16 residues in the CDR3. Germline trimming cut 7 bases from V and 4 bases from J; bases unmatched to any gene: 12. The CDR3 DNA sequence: TGTGCCAGCAACCCTTATAGCGGGATCCTATACAATGAGCAGTTCTTC. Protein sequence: CASNPYSGILYNEQFF.

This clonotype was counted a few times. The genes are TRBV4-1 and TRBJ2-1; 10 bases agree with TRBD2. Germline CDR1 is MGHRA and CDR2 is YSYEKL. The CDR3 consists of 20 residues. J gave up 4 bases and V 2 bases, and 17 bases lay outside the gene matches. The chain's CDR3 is CASSQTGTSVVRGRYNEQFF. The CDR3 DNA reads TGCGCCAGCAGCCAAACCGGGACTAGCGTTGTTAGGGGAAGATACAATGAGCAGTTCTTC.

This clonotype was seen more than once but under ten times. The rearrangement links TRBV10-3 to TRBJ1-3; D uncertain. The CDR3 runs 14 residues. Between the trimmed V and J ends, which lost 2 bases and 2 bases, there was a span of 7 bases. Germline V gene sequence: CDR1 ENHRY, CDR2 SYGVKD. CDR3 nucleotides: TGTGCCATCAGTGAGGGGGTCACTGGAAACACCATATATTTT. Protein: CAISEGVTGNTIYF.

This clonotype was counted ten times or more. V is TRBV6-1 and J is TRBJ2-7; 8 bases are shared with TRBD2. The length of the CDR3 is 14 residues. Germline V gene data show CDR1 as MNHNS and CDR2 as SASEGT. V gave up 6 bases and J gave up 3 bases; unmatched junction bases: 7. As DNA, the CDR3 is TGTGCCAGCAGACTAGGCGGGGGGATCTACGAGCAGTACTTC. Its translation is CASRLGGGIYEQYF.

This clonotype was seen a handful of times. The CDR3 DNA follows: TGTGCCAGCAGCCAAGTTAGCGGGATCTCCTACAATGAGCAGTTCTTC. Protein: CASSQVSGISYNEQFF. This chain links TRBV3-1 with TRBJ2-1; 8 nucleotides agree with TRBD2. J was trimmed by 0 bases and V by 1 base; bases with no gene match: 2. The length of the CDR3 is 16 residues. Germline-derived CDR1 and CDR2 are LGHDT and YNNKEL (reference sequence).

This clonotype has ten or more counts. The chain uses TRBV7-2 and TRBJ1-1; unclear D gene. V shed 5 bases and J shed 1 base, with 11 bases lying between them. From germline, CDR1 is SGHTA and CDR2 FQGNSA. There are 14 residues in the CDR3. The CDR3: CASSTRLQNTEAFF. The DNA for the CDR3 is TGTGCCAGCAGCACCCGACTGCAGAACACTGAAGCTTTCTTT.

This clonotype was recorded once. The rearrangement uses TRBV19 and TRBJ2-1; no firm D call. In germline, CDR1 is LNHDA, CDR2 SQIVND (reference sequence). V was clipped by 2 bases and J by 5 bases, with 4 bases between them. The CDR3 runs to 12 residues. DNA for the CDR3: TGTGCCAGTAGTATACTTAACAATGAGCAGTTCTTC. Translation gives CASSILNNEQFF.

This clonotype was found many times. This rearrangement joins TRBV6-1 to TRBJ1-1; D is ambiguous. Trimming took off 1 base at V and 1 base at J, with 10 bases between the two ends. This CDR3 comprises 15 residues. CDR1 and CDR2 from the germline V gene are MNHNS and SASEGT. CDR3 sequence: CASSEGPWSNTEAFF. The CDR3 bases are TGTGCCAGCAGTGAAGGACCTTGGTCGAACACTGAAGCTTTCTTT.

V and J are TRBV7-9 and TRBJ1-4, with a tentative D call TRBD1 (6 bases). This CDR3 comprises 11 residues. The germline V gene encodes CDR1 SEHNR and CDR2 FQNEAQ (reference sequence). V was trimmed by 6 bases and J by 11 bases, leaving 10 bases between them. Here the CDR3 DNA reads TGTGCCAGCAGTCCAGGGGTGAAACTGTTTTTT. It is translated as CASSPGVKLFF.

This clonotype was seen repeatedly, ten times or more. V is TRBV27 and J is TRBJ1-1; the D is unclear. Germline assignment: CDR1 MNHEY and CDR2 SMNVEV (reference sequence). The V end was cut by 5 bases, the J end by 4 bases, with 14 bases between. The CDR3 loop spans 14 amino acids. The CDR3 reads CASSPRVGSTEAFF. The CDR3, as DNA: TGTGCCAGCAGTCCCCGCGTGGGTAGCACTGAAGCTTTCTTT.